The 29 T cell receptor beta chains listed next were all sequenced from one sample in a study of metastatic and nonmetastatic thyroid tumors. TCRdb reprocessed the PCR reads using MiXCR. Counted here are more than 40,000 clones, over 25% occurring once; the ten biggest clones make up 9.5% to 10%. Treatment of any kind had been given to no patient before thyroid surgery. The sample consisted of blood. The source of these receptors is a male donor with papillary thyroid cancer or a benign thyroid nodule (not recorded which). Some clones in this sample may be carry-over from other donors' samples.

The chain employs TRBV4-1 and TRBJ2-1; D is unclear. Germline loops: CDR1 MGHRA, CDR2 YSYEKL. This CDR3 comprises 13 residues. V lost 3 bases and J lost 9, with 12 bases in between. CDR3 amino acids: CASSQDGFGEQFF. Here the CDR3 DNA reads TGCGCCAGCAGCCAGGATGGGTTTGGTGAGCAGTTCTTC.

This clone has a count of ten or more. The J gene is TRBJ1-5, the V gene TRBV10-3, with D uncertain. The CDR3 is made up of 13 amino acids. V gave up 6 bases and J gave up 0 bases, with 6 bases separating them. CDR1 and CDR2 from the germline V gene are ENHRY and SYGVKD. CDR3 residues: CAIRDDSNQPQHF. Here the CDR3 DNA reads TGTGCCATCAGGGACGATAGCAATCAGCCCCAGCATTTT.

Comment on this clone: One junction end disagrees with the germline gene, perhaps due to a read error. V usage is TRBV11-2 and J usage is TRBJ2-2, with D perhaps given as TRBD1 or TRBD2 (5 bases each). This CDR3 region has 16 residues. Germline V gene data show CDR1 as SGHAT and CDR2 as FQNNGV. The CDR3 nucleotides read TGTGCCAGCAGCTTATTGACGACAGCGGTCACCGGGGAGCAGTTTTTT. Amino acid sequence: CASSLLTTAVTGEQFF.

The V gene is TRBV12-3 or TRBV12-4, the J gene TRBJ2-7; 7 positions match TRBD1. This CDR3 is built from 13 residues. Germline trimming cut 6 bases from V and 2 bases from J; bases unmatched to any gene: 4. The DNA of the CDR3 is TGTGCCAGCAGGGCCAGGGGGACCTACGAGCAGTACTTC. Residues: CASRARGTYEQYF.

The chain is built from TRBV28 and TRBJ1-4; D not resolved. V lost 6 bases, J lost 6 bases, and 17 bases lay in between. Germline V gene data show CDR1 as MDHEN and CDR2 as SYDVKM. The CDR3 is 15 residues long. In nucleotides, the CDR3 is TGTGCCAGCAGAACCTACTGGTTGGCTTATGAAAAACTGTTTTTT. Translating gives CASRTYWLAYEKLFF.

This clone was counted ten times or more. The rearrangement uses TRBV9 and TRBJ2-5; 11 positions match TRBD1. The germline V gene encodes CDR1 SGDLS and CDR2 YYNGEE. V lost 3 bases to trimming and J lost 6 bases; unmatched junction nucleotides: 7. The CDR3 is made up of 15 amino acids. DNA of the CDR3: TGTGCCAGCAGCGCCAGCGGACAGGGGGCGAAGACCCAGTACTTC. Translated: CASSASGQGAKTQYF.

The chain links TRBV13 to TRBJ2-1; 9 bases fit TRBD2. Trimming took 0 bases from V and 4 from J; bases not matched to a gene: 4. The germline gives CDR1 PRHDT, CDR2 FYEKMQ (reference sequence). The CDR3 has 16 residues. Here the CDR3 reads CASSLGTSGTYNEQFF. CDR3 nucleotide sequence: TGTGCCAGCAGCTTAGGGACTAGCGGCACTTACAATGAGCAGTTCTTC.

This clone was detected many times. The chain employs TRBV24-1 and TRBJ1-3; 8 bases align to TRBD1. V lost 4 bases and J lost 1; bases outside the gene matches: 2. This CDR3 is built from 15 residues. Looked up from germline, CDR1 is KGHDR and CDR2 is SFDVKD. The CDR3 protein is CATSEDRGSGNTIYF. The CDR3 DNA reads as TGTGCCACCAGTGAAGACAGGGGTTCTGGAAACACCATATATTTT.

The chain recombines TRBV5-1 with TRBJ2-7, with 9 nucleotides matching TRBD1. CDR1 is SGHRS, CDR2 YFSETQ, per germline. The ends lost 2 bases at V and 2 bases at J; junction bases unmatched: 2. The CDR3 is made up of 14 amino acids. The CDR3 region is CASSFRQGAYEQYF. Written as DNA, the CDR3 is TGCGCCAGCAGCTTTCGACAGGGGGCCTACGAGCAGTACTTC. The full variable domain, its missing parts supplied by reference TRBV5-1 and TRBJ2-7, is KAGVTQTPRYLIKTRGQQVTLSCSPISGHRSVSWYQQTPGQGLQFLFEYFSETQRNKGNFPGRFSGRQFSNSRSEMNVSTLELGDSALYLCASSFRQGAYEQYFGPGTRLTVT.

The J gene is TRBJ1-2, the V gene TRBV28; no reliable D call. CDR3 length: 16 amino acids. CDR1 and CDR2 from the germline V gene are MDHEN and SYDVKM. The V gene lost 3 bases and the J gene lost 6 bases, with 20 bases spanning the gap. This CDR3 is CASSFTAGRLLHGYTF. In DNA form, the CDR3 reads TGTGCCAGCAGTTTCACTGCCGGGCGGCTGCTGCATGGCTACACCTTC.

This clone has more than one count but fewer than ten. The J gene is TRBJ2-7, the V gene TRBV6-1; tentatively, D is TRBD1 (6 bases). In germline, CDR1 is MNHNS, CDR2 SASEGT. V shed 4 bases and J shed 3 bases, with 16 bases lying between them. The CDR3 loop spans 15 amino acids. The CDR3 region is CASSGTGSPNYEQYF. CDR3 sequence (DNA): TGTGCCAGCAGTGGAACAGGGTCCCCAAACTACGAGCAGTACTTC.

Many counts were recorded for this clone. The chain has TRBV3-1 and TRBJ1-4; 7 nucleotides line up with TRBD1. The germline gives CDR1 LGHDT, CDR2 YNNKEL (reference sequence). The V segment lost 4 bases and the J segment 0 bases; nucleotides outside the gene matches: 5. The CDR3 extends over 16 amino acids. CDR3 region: CASSPGTVATNEKLFF. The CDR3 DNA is TGTGCCAGCAGCCCAGGGACAGTCGCAACTAATGAAAAACTGTTTTTT.

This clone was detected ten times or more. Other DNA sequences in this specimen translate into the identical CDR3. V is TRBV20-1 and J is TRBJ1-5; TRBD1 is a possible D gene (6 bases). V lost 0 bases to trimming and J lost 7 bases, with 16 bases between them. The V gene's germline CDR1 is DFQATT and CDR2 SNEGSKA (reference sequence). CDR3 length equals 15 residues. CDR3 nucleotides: TGCAGTGCTAGAGAAGCTCAGGGGATGTGGCAGCCCCAGCATTTT. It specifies CSAREAQGMWQPQHF.

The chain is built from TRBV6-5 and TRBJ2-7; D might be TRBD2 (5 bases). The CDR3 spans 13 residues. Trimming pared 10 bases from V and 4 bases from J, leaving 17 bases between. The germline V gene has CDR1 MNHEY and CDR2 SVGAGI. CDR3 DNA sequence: TGTGCCATCAGCTACGTCGAGGGTTACGAGCAGTACTTC. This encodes CAISYVEGYEQYF.

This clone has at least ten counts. The CDR3 loop reads CSAPGFSGSDSPLHF. In DNA, the CDR3 is TGCAGTGCTCCCGGCTTCTCGGGGAGTGATTCACCCCTCCACTTT. The chain joins TRBV20-1 to TRBJ1-6; D uncertain. The CDR3 consists of 15 residues. Trimming removed 5 bases from V and 8 bases from J, with 19 bases in between. CDR1 DFQATT and CDR2 SNEGSKA come from the germline V gene (reference sequence).

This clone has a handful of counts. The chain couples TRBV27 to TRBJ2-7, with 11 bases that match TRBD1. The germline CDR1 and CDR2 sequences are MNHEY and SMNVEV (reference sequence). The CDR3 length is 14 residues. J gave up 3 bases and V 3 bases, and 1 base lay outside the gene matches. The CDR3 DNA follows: TGTGCCAGCAGTTTCGGGACAGGGGGCTACGAGCAGTACTTC. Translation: CASSFGTGGYEQYF.

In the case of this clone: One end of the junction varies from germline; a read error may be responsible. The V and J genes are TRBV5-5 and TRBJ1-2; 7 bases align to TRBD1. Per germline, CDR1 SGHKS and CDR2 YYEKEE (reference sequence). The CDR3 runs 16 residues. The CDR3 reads CESSPSRGRGNYGYPF. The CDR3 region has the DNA TGTGAGAGCAGCCCATCCCGGGGCAGGGGGAACTATGGCTACCCCTTC.

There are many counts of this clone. CDR3 in amino acids: CASSPRAYTDTQYF. As DNA, the CDR3 is TGTGCCAGCAGCCCCAGAGCCTACACAGATACGCAGTATTTT. The genes are TRBV11-2 and TRBJ2-3; D not certain. This CDR3 spans 14 amino acids. Germline lookup yields CDR1 SGHAT and CDR2 FQNNGV. V gave up 5 bases and J gave up 2 bases, with 11 bases separating them. Drawing the rest from reference TRBV11-2 and TRBJ2-3, the complete variable domain is EAGVAQSPRYKIIEKRQSVAFWCNPISGHATLYWYQQILGQGPKLLIQFQNNGVVDDSQLPKDRFSAERLKGVDSTLKIQPAKLEDSAVYLCASSPRAYTDTQYFGPGTRLTVL.

The CDR3 sequence is CSAPGTGSYEQYF. As DNA, the CDR3 is TGCAGTGCGCCCGGGACAGGGTCTTACGAGCAGTACTTC. The V and J genes are TRBV20-1 and TRBJ2-7; TRBD1 matches 9 bases. The ends lost 6 bases at V and 4 bases at J; junction bases unmatched: 7. Germline-derived CDR1 and CDR2 are DFQATT and SNEGSKA (reference sequence). The CDR3 has 13 amino acids.

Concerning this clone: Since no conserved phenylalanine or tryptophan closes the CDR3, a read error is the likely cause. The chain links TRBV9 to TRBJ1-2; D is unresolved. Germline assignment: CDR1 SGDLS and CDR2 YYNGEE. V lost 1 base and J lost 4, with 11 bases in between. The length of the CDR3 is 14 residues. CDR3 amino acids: CASSVITQPYGYTI. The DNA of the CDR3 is TGTGCCAGCAGCGTAATCACTCAACCCTATGGCTACACCATC.

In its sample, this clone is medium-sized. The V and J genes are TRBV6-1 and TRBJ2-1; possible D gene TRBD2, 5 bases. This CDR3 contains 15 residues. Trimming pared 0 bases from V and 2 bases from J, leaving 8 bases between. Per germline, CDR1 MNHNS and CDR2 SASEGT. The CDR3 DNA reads TGTGCCAGCAGTGAAGCGGGAGAGACCTACAATGAGCAGTTCTTC. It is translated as CASSEAGETYNEQFF.

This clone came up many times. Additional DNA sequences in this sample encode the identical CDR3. CDR3: CASSLNRAADTQYF. DNA of the CDR3: TGTGCCAGCAGCTTAAATAGGGCGGCGGATACGCAGTATTTT. The chain has TRBV7-3 and TRBJ2-3; the D is unclear. Germline V CDR1 and CDR2: SGHTA, FQGTGA. The V and J ends lost 1 base and 6 bases respectively, with 11 bases between them. CDR3 length: 14 residues.

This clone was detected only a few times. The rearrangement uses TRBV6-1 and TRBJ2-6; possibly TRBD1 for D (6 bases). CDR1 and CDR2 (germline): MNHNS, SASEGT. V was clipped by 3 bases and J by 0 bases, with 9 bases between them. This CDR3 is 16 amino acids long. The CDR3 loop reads CASSDRGGSGANVLTF. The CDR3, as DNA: TGTGCCAGCAGTGACAGGGGCGGCTCTGGGGCCAACGTCCTGACTTTC.

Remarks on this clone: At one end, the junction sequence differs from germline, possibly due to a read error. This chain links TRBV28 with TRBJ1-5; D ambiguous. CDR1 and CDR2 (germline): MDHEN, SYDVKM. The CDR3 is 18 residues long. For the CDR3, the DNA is TGTGCCAGCAGTTTACCCCTCCTGAAGGGTGGAAGCAATCACCCCCAGCAATTT. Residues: CASSLPLLKGGSNHPQQF.

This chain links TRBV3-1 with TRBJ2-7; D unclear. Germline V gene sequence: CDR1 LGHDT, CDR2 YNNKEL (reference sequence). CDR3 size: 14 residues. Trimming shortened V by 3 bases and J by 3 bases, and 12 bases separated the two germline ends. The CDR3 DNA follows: TGTGCCAGCAGCCAGGGAAGAAACGGCTACGAGCAGTACTTC. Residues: CASSQGRNGYEQYF.

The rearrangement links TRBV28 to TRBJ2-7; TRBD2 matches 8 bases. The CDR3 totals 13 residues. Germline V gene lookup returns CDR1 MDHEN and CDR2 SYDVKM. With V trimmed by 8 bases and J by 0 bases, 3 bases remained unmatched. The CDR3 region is CASSGTSSYEQYF. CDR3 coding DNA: TGTGCCAGCTCCGGGACTAGCTCCTACGAGCAGTACTTC.

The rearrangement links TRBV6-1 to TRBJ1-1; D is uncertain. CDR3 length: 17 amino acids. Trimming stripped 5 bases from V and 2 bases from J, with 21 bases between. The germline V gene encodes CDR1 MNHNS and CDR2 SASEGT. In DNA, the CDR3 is TGTGCCAGCAGTCGTGAGGGCCCGGAGCACCCTAACACTGAAGCTTTCTTT. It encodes CASSREGPEHPNTEAFF.

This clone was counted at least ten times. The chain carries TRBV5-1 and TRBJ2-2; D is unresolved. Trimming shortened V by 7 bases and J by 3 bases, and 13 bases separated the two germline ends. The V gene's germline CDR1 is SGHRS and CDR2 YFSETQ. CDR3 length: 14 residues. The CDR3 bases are TGCGCCAGCGCCCTAGGAAGGGACACCGGGGAGCTGTTTTTT. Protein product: CASALGRDTGELFF. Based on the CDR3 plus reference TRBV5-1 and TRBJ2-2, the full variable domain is KAGVTQTPRYLIKTRGQQVTLSCSPISGHRSVSWYQQTPGQGLQFLFEYFSETQRNKGNFPGRFSGRQFSNSRSEMNVSTLELGDSALYLCASALGRDTGELFFGEGSRLTVL.

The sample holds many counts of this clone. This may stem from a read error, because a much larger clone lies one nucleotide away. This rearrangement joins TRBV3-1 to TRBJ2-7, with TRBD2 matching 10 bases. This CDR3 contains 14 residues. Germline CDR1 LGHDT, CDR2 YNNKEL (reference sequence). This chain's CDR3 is CANSQQREGYEQYF. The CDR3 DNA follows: TGTGCCAACAGCCAGCAGCGGGAGGGCTACGAGCAGTACTTC.